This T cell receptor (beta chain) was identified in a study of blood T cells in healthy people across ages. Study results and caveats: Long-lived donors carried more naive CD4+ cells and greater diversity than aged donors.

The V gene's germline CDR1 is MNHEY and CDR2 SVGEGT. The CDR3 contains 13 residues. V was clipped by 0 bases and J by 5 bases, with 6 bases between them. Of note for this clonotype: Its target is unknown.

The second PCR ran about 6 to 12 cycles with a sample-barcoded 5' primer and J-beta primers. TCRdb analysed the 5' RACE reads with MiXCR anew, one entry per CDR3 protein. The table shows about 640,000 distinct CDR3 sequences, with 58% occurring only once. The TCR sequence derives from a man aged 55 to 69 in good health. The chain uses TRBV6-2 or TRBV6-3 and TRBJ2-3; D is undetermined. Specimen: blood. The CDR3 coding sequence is TGTGCCAGCAGTTACTCACCGGGAGATACGCAGTATTTT. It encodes CASSYSPGDTQYF.